The present TCR beta chain was sequenced within a study of blood T cell repertoires in COVID-19. Study-level information: In each case, the material was cDNA or gDNA derived from T cells, B-cell-depleted T cells, or PBMCs.

Authors' methods: Reference gene primer amplification in the assay estimated nucleated cell counts. Only in-frame clones appear in the TCRdb table, and some are missing; sequencing was by immunoSEQ multiplex PCR. The V and J calls and clone size were taken over from that table, and D and trimming were inferred from the DNA. The sample holds about 230,000 clones; roughly 80% are singletons and the top ten take approximately 8.7%. The V and J ends lost 3 bases and 2 bases respectively, with 10 bases between them. The germline gives CDR1 DFQATT, CDR2 SNEGSKA (reference sequence). There are 13 residues in the CDR3.

The sequenced sample consisted of peripheral blood. The chain joins TRBV20-1 to TRBJ1-1; maybe TRBD1 (6 bases). The TCR sequence derives from an elderly woman with acute or convalescent COVID-19. This CDR3 is CSASWGQNTEAFF. The CDR3 nucleotides read TGCAGTGCTAGTTGGGGGCAAAACACTGAAGCTTTCTTT.